These T cell receptor beta chains were read from a single sample in a study of memory CD4+ T cells and cytomegalovirus serostatus. Generated by immunoSEQ multiplex PCR, the TCRdb table keeps only in-frame clones and is missing some. The sample shows approximately 60,000 clones, about 81% of them seen only once. Material: memory CD4+ T cells from blood. These receptor sequences come from an adult in good health and CMV-seronegative. The CDR3 runs from the conserved cysteine through the conserved F or W. The D gene is left open where the match is weak. Size is omitted from some rows. Given values are once, few, many or a class for expanded clones.

size: .; V: TRBV4-1; J: TRBJ2-4; D: .; CDR3: CASSQDRGSILAKNIQYF; DNA: TGCGCCAGCAGCCAAGATCGGGGCAGCATTCTAGCCAAAAACATTCAGTACTTC
size: .; V: TRBV7-8; J: TRBJ2-2; D: TRBD2; CDR3: CASSLGVSFRSGSSTGELFF; DNA: TGTGCCAGCAGCTTAGGAGTCTCGTTCAGGAGCGGGAGTTCCACCGGGGAGCTGTTTTTT
size: .; V: TRBV27; J: TRBJ1-1; D: .; CDR3: CASSFPREIEAFF; DNA: TGTGCCAGCAGTTTCCCCAGGGAGATTGAAGCTTTCTTT
size: .; V: TRBV5-4; J: TRBJ2-5; D: .; CDR3: CASSSASADEETQYF; DNA: TGTGCCAGCAGCTCCGCTAGCGCGGACGAAGAGACCCAGTACTTC
size: once; V: TRBV5-1; J: TRBJ2-7; D: .; CDR3: CASSASSYEQYF; DNA: TGCGCCAGCAGCGCTAGCTCCTACGAGCAGTACTTC
size: .; V: TRBV28; J: TRBJ1-3; D: .; CDR3: CASSQGPGGNTIYF; DNA: TGTGCCAGCAGCCAGGGGCCAGGTGGAAACACCATATATTTT
size: .; V: TRBV9; J: TRBJ2-7; D: TRBD1; CDR3: CASSVAGQMYEQYF; DNA: TGTGCCAGCAGCGTAGCGGGACAGATGTACGAGCAGTACTTC
size: .; V: TRBV19; J: TRBJ1-2; D: TRBD1; CDR3: CASSTGQVFYGYTF; DNA: TGTGCCAGTAGTACAGGACAGGTTTTCTATGGCTACACCTTC
size: .; V: TRBV6-1; J: TRBJ1-5; D: .; CDR3: CASSELYSNQPQHF; DNA: TGTGCCAGCAGTGAACTGTATAGCAATCAGCCCCAGCATTTT
size: .; V: TRBV5-4; J: TRBJ2-5; D: TRBD2; CDR3: CASSFGRRAETQYF; DNA: TGTGCCAGCAGCTTCGGGAGGCGGGCTGAGACCCAGTACTTC
size: .; V: TRBV29-1; J: TRBJ1-1; D: TRBD1; CDR3: CSGEGQGNTEAFF; DNA: TGCAGCGGGGAGGGACAGGGTAACACTGAAGCTTTCTTT
size: .; V: TRBV4-2; J: TRBJ1-2; D: TRBD1; CDR3: CASSQEQQGSPYGYTF; DNA: TGTGCCAGCAGCCAGGAACAACAGGGGTCCCCCTATGGCTACACCTTC
size: .; V: TRBV7-3; J: TRBJ2-3; D: .; CDR3: CASSLRQPADTQYF; DNA: TGTGCCAGCAGCTTAAGACAGCCCGCGGATACGCAGTATTTT
size: .; V: TRBV5-1; J: TRBJ2-1; D: TRBD2; CDR3: CASSPGGLAGEDEQFF; DNA: TGCGCCAGCAGCCCGGGAGGACTAGCGGGAGAAGATGAGCAGTTCTTC
size: .; V: TRBV15; J: TRBJ2-1; D: TRBD1; CDR3: CATSTRQGNEQFF; DNA: TGTGCCACCAGCACCCGACAGGGCAATGAGCAGTTCTTC
size: .; V: TRBV7-9; J: TRBJ1-4; D: .; CDR3: CASSPETEKLFF; DNA: TGTGCCAGCAGCCCGGAGACCGAAAAACTGTTTTTT
size: .; V: TRBV7-3; J: TRBJ1-2; D: .; CDR3: CASSSLPGRETGYTF; DNA: TGTGCCAGCAGCTCCCTACCGGGACGCGAAACGGGCTACACCTTC
size: few; V: TRBV28; J: TRBJ1-1; D: .; CDR3: CASIGDRNTEAFF; DNA: TGTGCCAGCATAGGAGATCGAAACACTGAAGCTTTCTTT
size: .; V: TRBV5-1; J: TRBJ2-3; D: TRBD2; CDR3: CASSISRGRAADTQYF; DNA: TGCGCCAGCAGCATCAGTCGGGGGAGGGCCGCAGATACGCAGTATTTT
size: .; V: TRBV7-3; J: TRBJ2-1; D: .; CDR3: CASSESRERNNEQFF; DNA: TGTGCCAGCAGCGAAAGCCGGGAGAGAAACAATGAGCAGTTCTTC
size: .; V: TRBV6-5; J: TRBJ1-5; D: TRBD1; CDR3: CASSTQGGQPQHF; DNA: TGTGCCAGCAGTACGCAGGGGGGTCAGCCCCAGCATTTT
size: .; V: TRBV29-1; J: TRBJ1-2; D: .; CDR3: CSVLGGYGYTF; DNA: TGCAGCGTTCTAGGGGGCTATGGCTACACCTTC
size: few; V: TRBV20-1; J: TRBJ1-1; D: .; CDR3: CRSLGGTEAFF; DNA: TGCAGGTCACTGGGGGGCACTGAAGCTTTCTTT
size: .; V: TRBV5-1; J: TRBJ2-7; D: .; CDR3: CASKPHVDSYEQYF; DNA: TGCGCCAGCAAGCCACATGTCGACTCCTACGAGCAGTACTTC
size: .; V: TRBV5-1; J: TRBJ2-3; D: TRBD1; CDR3: CASSLSGGGTDTQYF; DNA: TGCGCCAGCAGCTTGTCAGGGGGTGGCACAGATACGCAGTATTTT
size: .; V: TRBV7-2; J: TRBJ1-2; D: .; CDR3: CASSRNPTGLGGYTF; DNA: TGTGCCAGCAGCCGAAACCCCACAGGGCTCGGTGGCTACACCTTC
size: .; V: TRBV27; J: TRBJ1-5; D: TRBD1; CDR3: CASSSRGQGRNQPQHF; DNA: TGTGCCAGCAGTTCCCGAGGACAGGGACGCAATCAGCCCCAGCATTTT
size: .; V: TRBV7-2; J: TRBJ1-1; D: .; CDR3: CASSLIVPGTEAFF; DNA: TGTGCCAGCAGCTTAATTGTACCGGGCACTGAAGCTTTCTTT
size: .; V: TRBV9; J: TRBJ2-3; D: TRBD2; CDR3: CASSSTLPYSGGRDTQYF; DNA: TGTGCCAGCAGCTCTACTCTTCCTTATAGCGGGGGAAGGGATACGCAGTATTTT